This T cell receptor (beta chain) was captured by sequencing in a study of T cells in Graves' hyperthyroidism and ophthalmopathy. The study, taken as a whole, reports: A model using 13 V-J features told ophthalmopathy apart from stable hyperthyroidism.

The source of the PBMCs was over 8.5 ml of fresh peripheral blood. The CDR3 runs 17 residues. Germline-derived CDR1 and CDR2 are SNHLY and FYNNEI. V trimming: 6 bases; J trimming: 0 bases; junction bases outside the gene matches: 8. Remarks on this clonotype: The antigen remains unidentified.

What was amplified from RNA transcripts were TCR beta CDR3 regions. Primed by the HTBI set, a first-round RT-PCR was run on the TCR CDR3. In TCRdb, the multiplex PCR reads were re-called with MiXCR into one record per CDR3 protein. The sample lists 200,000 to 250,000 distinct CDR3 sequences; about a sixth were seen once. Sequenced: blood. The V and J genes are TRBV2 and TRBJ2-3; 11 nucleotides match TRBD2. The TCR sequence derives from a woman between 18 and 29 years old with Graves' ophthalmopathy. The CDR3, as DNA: TGTGCCAGCAGGTCTAGCGGGGGGACAGCTAGCACAGATACGCAGTATTTT. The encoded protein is CASRSSGGTASTDTQYF.